This TCR beta chain derives from a study of cytomegalovirus exposure and HLA in healthy donors. The CDR3 contains 14 residues. Germline CDR1 is MNHNY and CDR2 is SVGAGI (reference sequence). Losses at the gene ends were 4 bases for V and 4 bases for J; bases not matched to a gene: 6. PCR was performed using 60 Vbeta and 13 Jbeta primers. The method was immunoSEQ multiplex PCR; TCRdb's version includes in-frame clones alone and lacks a portion of them. The profile shows approximately 170,000 clones, 75% to 85% of them singletons. V usage is TRBV6-6 and J usage is TRBJ1-2; 7 bases line up with TRBD1. The sample taken for sequencing was PBMCs. This clonotype was obtained from a female donor in good health and CMV-seronegative. CDR3 loop: CASSSQGDLYGYTF. As DNA, the CDR3 is TGTGCCAGCAGTTCTCAGGGGGACCTCTATGGCTACACCTTC.